This TCR beta chain was sequenced for a study of T cell responses to AZD1222 COVID-19 vaccine. Study results and limitations: In a largely white British group with more females than males, clonal diversity was possibly underestimated.

Profiling relied on immunoSEQ multiplex PCR, and the TCRdb table lists in-frame clones only, not all of them. The sample yields 95,000 to 100,000 clones, about nine tenths seen once. Germline V gene lookup returns CDR1 SGHRS and CDR2 YFSETQ. The CDR3 sequence is 16 residues long. With 0 bases clipped from V and 4 bases from J, the junction kept 9 bases outside the gene matches. About this clone itself: Antigen: not known.

The sequence came from an adult who received the AZD1222 COVID-19 vaccine. The gene calls are TRBV5-1 and TRBJ1-1, with TRBD1 identical over 7 bases. Material: peripheral blood, obtained 28 days after the second AZD1222 dose. CDR3 DNA sequence: TGCGCCAGCAGCTTGGGAGGGGGCGCGTCGGGCACTGAAGCTTTCTTT. Translation: CASSLGGGASGTEAFF.